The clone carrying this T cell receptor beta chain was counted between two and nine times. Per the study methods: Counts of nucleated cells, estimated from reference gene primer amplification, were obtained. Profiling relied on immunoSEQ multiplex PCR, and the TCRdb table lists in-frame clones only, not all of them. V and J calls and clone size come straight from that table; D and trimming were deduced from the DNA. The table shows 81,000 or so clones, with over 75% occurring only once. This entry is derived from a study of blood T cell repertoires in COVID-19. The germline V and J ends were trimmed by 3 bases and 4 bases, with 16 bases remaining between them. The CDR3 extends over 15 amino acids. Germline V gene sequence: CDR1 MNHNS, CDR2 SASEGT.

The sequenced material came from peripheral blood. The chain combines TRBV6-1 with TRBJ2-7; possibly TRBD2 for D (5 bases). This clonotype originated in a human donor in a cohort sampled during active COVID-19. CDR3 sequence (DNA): TGTGCCAGCAGTGAGTCATCTGGAGGAGATTACGAGCAGTACTTC. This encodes CASSESSGGDYEQYF.